This TCR beta chain was retrieved from a study of control samples from healthy donors and cancer patients. Clones were read by immunoSEQ multiplex PCR, and TCRdb kept only the in-frame ones, dropping some. The sample lists 150,000 to 200,000 clones, 91% occurring once. The sequence derives from a woman in her thirties in good health. Specimen: blood.

The CDR3 sequence: CASSLADVTEAFF. The CDR3 DNA reads as TGTGCCAGCAGCTTAGCAGACGTTACTGAAGCTTTCTTT. The J gene is TRBJ1-1, the V gene TRBV7-9; D unresolved. V dropped 0 bases and J dropped 5 bases, with 7 bases sitting between them. CDR1 is SEHNR and CDR2 is FQNEAQ in the germline V gene (reference sequence). There are 13 residues in the CDR3. The whole variable domain, filled in from reference TRBV7-9 and TRBJ1-1, reads DTGVSQNPRHKITKRGQNVTFRCDPISEHNRLYWYRQTLGQGPEFLTYFQNEAQLEKSRLLSDRFSAERPKGSFSTLEIQRTEQGDSAMYLCASSLADVTEAFFGQGTRLTVV.